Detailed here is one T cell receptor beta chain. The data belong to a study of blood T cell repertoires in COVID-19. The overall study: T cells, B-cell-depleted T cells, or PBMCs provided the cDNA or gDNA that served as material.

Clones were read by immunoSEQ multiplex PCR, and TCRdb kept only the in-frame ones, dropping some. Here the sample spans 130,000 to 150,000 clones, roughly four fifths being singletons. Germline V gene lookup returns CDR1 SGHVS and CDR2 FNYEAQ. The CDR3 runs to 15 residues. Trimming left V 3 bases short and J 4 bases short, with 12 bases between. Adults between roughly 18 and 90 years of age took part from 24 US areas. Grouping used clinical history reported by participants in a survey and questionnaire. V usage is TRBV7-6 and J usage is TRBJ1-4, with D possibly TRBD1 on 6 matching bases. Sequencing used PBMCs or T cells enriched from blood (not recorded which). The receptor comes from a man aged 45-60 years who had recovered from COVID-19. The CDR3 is CASSLARTVNEKLFF. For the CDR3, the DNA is TGTGCCAGCAGCTTGGCCCGGACAGTTAATGAAAAACTGTTTTTT.